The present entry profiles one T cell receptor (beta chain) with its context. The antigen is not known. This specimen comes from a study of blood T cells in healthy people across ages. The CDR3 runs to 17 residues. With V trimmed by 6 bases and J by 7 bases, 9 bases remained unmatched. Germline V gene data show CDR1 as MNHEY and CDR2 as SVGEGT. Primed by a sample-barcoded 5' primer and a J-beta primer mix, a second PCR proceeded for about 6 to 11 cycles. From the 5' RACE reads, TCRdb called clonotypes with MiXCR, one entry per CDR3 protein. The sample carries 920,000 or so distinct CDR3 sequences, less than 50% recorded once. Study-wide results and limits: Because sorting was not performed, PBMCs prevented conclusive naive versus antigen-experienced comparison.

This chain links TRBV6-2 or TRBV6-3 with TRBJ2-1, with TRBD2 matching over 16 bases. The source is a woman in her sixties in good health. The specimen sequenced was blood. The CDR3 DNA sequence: TGTGCCAGCAGAACGGGACTAGCGGGAGGGTTCAGTAATGAGCAGTTCTTC. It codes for CASRTGLAGGFSNEQFF.